This T cell receptor (beta chain) was identified in a study of early T cells in non-severe SARS-CoV-2 infection. Study context: Sequencing input comprised bulk RNA from unsorted whole blood; chain pairing was not available. Broader study findings: VDJdb matching favored anti-spike CD8 responses, missing private and CD4 specificities.

CDR3 size: 15 residues. The germline gives CDR1 LNHDA, CDR2 SQIVND (reference sequence). Trimming removed 5 bases from V and 2 bases from J, with 15 bases in between. This clonotype was counted at least ten times. Its antigen is not identified. Individual cDNA molecules were tagged with unique molecular identifiers, the study reported. One entry per CDR3 protein results from TCRdb running MiXCR on the 5' RACE reads. The sample lists some 57,000 distinct CDR3 sequences, less than 14% occurring once. This sequence originates from an adult who was a healthcare worker with PCR-confirmed SARS-CoV-2 infection or an uninfected control (not recorded which). The sequenced material came from whole blood. This chain links TRBV19 with TRBJ1-2; a weak D match, TRBD1 (5 bases). The CDR3 loop reads CASSVGRGLNYGYTF. The CDR3 DNA is TGTGCCAGTAGTGTGGGACGGGGCCTGAACTATGGCTACACCTTC. The variable domain in full, with the rest retrieved from reference TRBV19 and TRBJ1-2, is DGGITQSPKYLFRKEGQNVTLSCEQNLNHDAMYWYRQDPGQGLRLIYYSQIVNDFQKGDIAEGYSVSREKKESFPLTVTSAQKNPTAFYLCASSVGRGLNYGYTFGSGTRLTVV.